This T cell receptor beta chain was identified in a study of cytomegalovirus exposure and HLA in healthy donors. A remark on this clone: What it binds is not known.

The PCR used 60 Vbeta and 13 Jbeta primers. Clones were read by immunoSEQ multiplex PCR, and TCRdb kept only the in-frame ones, dropping some. There are some 160,000 clones in the sample; roughly 80% occur only once, and around 1.4% lies in the top ten. Study-level findings and limits: CMV antigen specificity of a few CMV-associated chains was confirmed in vitro. Based on reports, TCR beta sequences accurately predicted HLA-A and HLA-B alleles for most subjects. A later analysis found TCR association rates differed by HLA locus, highest for DRB1 and lowest for HLA-C. In a later analysis, a missense DCLRE1C variant was linked to TCR beta V- and J-gene trimming.

This TCR came from a male donor in good health and CMV-seronegative. The sequenced sample consisted of PBMCs.

The CDR3 here is CASGDSYEQYF. The CDR3, as DNA: TGTGCCAGCGGTGACAGCTACGAGCAGTACTTC. V usage is TRBV5-5 and J usage is TRBJ2-7, with D tentatively TRBD1 (5 bases). Trimming took 7 bases from V and 3 from J, leaving 8 bases between them. CDR1 is SGHKS and CDR2 is YYEKEE in the germline V gene (reference sequence). The CDR3 is 11 residues long.